This is a list of T cell receptor beta chains from one sample in a study of blood T cells in healthy people across ages. One entry per CDR3 protein results from TCRdb running MiXCR on the 5' RACE reads. This sample yields hundreds of thousands of distinct CDR3 sequences, of which about 46% are seen a single time; 15% to 20% belongs to the top ten. The sequenced material came from blood. The receptors were sampled from a man of 80 years or more in good health. CDR3s include the opening cysteine and the closing phenylalanine or tryptophan. Each record gives: D gene, V gene, J gene, clone size, CDR3 protein, CDR3 DNA. A D gene is named only where the DNA matches it firmly. The listing skips clone size in some rows; elsewhere it reads once, few, many or a size class.

.	TRBV7-2	TRBJ2-7	few	CASSLDWRSYEQYF	TGTGCCAGCAGCTTAGATTGGCGAAGCTACGAGCAGTACTTC
.	TRBV29-1	TRBJ2-7	.	CSVRVVGGSYEQYF	TGCAGCGTTCGGGTCGTGGGAGGCTCCTACGAGCAGTACTTC
TRBD1	TRBV5-1	TRBJ2-1	many	CASSYGDRVMDEQFF	TGCGCCAGCAGCTACGGGGACAGGGTGATGGATGAGCAGTTCTTC
.	TRBV5-1	TRBJ2-6	.	CASSLEEGSGANVLTF	TGCGCCAGCAGCTTGGAGGAGGGCTCTGGGGCCAACGTCCTGACTTTC
TRBD1	TRBV20-1	TRBJ2-3	.	CSASPFGQGTDTQYF	TGCAGTGCTAGCCCCTTCGGACAGGGCACAGATACGCAGTATTTT
TRBD1	TRBV25-1	TRBJ1-2	.	CASSGPGQGPYGHTF	TGTGCCAGCAGTGGACCGGGACAGGGACCCTATGGCCACACCTTC
.	TRBV12-3/TRBV12-4	TRBJ2-2	.	CASRGTSPGELFF	TGTGCCAGCAGGGGGACATCCCCCGGGGAGCTGTTTTTT
TRBD2	TRBV13	TRBJ2-7	.	CASKERGVGLAGQEQYF	TGCGCCAGCAAAGAAAGGGGGGTCGGACTAGCGGGACAAGAGCAGTACTTC
.	TRBV4-2	TRBJ2-1	.	CASSQGGGLAEDNEQFF	TGTGCCAGCAGCCAAGGGGGGGGGCTAGCGGAAGACAATGAGCAGTTCTTC
TRBD2	TRBV20-1	TRBJ2-7	.	CSARSFSGRALGDEQYF	TGCAGTGCTAGATCTTTTAGCGGGAGGGCCCTCGGAGACGAGCAGTACTTC
TRBD1	TRBV7-2	TRBJ1-5	.	CASSSGQGALNQPQHF	TGTGCCAGCAGCTCTGGACAGGGGGCTTTGAATCAGCCCCAGCATTTT
.	TRBV6-6	TRBJ2-5	few	CASSPSGVRTQYF	TGTGCCAGCAGTCCTTCGGGTGTCCGGACCCAGTACTTC
.	TRBV6-6	TRBJ1-2	few	CASSMGGMTYGYTF	TGTGCCAGCAGTATGGGGGGGATGACTTATGGCTACACCTTC
TRBD2	TRBV4-3	TRBJ2-2	.	CASSQEGGLVRTGELFF	TGCGCCAGCAGCCAAGAAGGAGGACTAGTGAGGACCGGGGAGCTGTTTTTT
.	TRBV27	TRBJ2-7	once	CASSLSVHGSSYEQYF	TGTGCCAGCAGTTTATCGGTACACGGAAGCTCCTACGAGCAGTACTTC
TRBD1	TRBV5-1	TRBJ1-1	.	CASSVDRVKAEAFF	TGCGCCAGCAGCGTCGACAGGGTAAAGGCTGAAGCTTTCTTT
.	TRBV12-3/TRBV12-4	TRBJ2-3	.	CASDRADTQYF	TGTGCCAGTGACCGGGCAGATACGCAGTATTTT
TRBD2	TRBV6-1	TRBJ2-5	few	CAESSGSGETQYF	TGTGCCGAAAGTAGCGGGAGCGGTGAGACCCAGTACTTC
.	TRBV6-5	TRBJ2-7	.	CASSYGGLPAEQYF	TGTGCCAGCAGTTACGGGGGGCTGCCTGCCGAGCAGTACTTC
.	TRBV10-3	TRBJ2-1	.	CAISDPPRGSGSSYNEQFF	TGTGCCATCAGTGACCCACCCCGGGGTTCGGGGAGCTCCTACAATGAGCAGTTCTTC
TRBD2	TRBV20-1	TRBJ2-3	few	CSAIAGGTVTDTQYF	TGCAGTGCTATAGCGGGAGGAACTGTCACAGATACGCAGTATTTT
.	TRBV27	TRBJ2-7	.	CASRSRNSYEQYF	TGTGCCAGCAGAAGCAGGAATTCCTACGAGCAGTACTTC
TRBD1	TRBV4-2	TRBJ1-2	.	CASSHYRGQGRNYGYTF	TGTGCCAGCAGCCACTATAGGGGACAGGGGAGGAACTATGGCTACACCTTC
.	TRBV20-1	TRBJ2-7	once	CSARDGIRSFSYEQYF	TGCAGTGCTAGAGATGGGATTCGCTCATTCTCCTACGAGCAGTACTTC
TRBD1	TRBV7-9	TRBJ2-3	.	CASSLKQDREADTQYF	TGTGCCAGCAGCTTAAAACAGGACAGGGAGGCAGATACGCAGTATTTT
.	TRBV12-3/TRBV12-4	TRBJ2-3	.	CASSLDGDQGDTQYF	TGTGCCAGCAGCCTCGATGGGGACCAAGGAGATACGCAGTATTTT
.	TRBV12-3/TRBV12-4	TRBJ1-4	once	CASSLQQGATNEELFF	TGTGCCAGCAGTCTACAGCAGGGTGCAACTAATGAAGAACTGTTTTTT
.	TRBV4-3	TRBJ2-7	.	CASSQELRTYNEQYF	TGCGCCAGCAGCCAAGAATTGAGAACATACAATGAGCAGTACTTC
TRBD1	TRBV27	TRBJ1-4	.	CASSPRPRTGQNEKLFF	TGTGCCAGCAGTCCCCGCCCTCGGACAGGGCAGAATGAAAAACTGTTTTTT
TRBD1	TRBV5-5	TRBJ2-7	few	CASSPDRGRSEQYF	TGTGCCAGCAGCCCTGACAGGGGAAGGAGCGAGCAGTACTTC
TRBD2	TRBV4-2	TRBJ2-3	.	CASSQELAGADTQYF	TGTGCCAGCAGCCAAGAGCTAGCGGGCGCGGATACGCAGTATTTT
.	TRBV6-6	TRBJ2-2	few	CASSYDPLITGELFF	TGTGCCAGCAGTTATGACCCTCTAATAACCGGGGAGCTGTTTTTT
TRBD1	TRBV20-1	TRBJ1-2	.	CSATGGDRGNYGYTF	TGCAGTGCTACCGGGGGGGACAGGGGGAACTATGGCTACACCTTC
.	TRBV20-1	TRBJ2-5	.	CSARGSTQGGEYF	TGCAGTGCTAGGGGGAGTACCCAGGGTGGGGAGTACTTC
TRBD1	TRBV5-1	TRBJ2-5	.	CASSVTGTGAYETQYF	TGCGCCAGCAGCGTAACCGGGACAGGGGCATATGAGACCCAGTACTTC
TRBD1	TRBV24-1	TRBJ2-4	.	CATSEAGTGVDKNIQYF	TGTGCCACCAGTGAGGCCGGGACAGGGGTTGACAAAAACATTCAGTACTTC
.	TRBV6-1	TRBJ1-5	.	CASIPRDGSNQPQHF	TGTGCCAGCATTCCCAGGGATGGCAGCAATCAGCCCCAGCATTTT
.	TRBV5-1	TRBJ2-7	.	CASSLVEPPYEQYF	TGCGCCAGCAGCTTGGTGGAGCCCCCCTACGAGCAGTACTTC
.	TRBV5-1	TRBJ2-7	.	CASSWDTKSYEQYF	TGCGCCAGCAGCTGGGATACCAAATCCTACGAGCAGTACTTC
.	TRBV6-2/TRBV6-3	TRBJ2-3	.	CASSYSYLDASTDTQYF	TGTGCCAGCAGTTACTCGTACCTGGATGCTAGCACAGATACGCAGTATTTT
TRBD1	TRBV20-1	TRBJ2-7	many	CSAREPGQNLLRQYF	TGCAGTGCTAGAGAACCGGGACAGAATCTTCTACGGCAGTACTTC
.	TRBV27	TRBJ1-4	.	CASGPVGQGAANEKLFF	TGTGCCAGCGGCCCGGTTGGTCAAGGGGCGGCTAATGAAAAACTGTTTTTT
.	TRBV7-2	TRBJ2-5	.	CAISLGGDRRSEQYF	TGTGCCATCTCGTTAGGCGGGGACCGGCGCAGTGAGCAGTACTTC
.	TRBV5-1	TRBJ2-7	few	CASSLDPGISYEQYF	TGCGCCAGCAGCTTGGATCCGGGAATCTCCTACGAGCAGTACTTC
TRBD2	TRBV5-1	TRBJ2-1	.	CASSGGTSGALGNEQFF	TGCGCCAGCAGCGGCGGGACTAGCGGGGCCCTTGGCAATGAGCAGTTCTTC
.	TRBV11-2	TRBJ2-7	.	CASSTGPRESSYNEQYF	TGTGCCAGCAGCACCGGACCTCGGGAAAGCTCCTACAATGAGCAGTACTTC
.	TRBV7-7	TRBJ2-7	.	CAGSLNRDTDSEQYF	TGTGCCGGCAGCTTAAACCGGGACACCGACAGCGAGCAGTACTTC
.	TRBV28	TRBJ2-1	few	CASSLETGPFYNEQFF	TGTGCCAGCAGTTTAGAAACGGGCCCTTTCTACAATGAGCAGTTCTTC
.	TRBV9	TRBJ2-3	.	CASSVATLGTDTQYF	TGTGCCAGCAGCGTAGCGACCCTAGGTACAGATACGCAGTATTTT
.	TRBV7-8	TRBJ1-2	few	CASSLERGSPGYTF	TGTGCCAGCAGCTTAGAAAGGGGGTCGCCTGGCTACACCTTC